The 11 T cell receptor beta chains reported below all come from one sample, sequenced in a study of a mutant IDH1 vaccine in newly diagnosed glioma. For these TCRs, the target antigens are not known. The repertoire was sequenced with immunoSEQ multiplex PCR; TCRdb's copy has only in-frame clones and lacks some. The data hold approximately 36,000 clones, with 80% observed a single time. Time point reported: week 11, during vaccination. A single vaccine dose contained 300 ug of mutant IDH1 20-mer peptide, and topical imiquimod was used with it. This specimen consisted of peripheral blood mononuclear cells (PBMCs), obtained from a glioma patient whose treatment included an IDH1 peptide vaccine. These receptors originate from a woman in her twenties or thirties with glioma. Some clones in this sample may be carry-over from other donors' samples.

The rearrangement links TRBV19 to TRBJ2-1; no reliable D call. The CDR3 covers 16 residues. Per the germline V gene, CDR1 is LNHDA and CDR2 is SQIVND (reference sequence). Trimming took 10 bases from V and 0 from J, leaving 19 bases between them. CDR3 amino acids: CATTESALSSYNEQFF. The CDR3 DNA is TGTGCCACTACGGAGTCAGCTTTAAGCTCCTACAATGAGCAGTTCTTC.

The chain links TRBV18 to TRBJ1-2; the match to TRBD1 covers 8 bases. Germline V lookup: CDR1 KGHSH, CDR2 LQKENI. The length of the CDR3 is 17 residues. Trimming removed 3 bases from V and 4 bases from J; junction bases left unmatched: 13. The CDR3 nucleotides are TGTGCCAGCTCACCGAGACCGTTGGACAGGGAGCCCTATGGCTACACCTTC. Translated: CASSPRPLDREPYGYTF.

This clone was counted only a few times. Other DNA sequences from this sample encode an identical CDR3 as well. CDR3 coding DNA: TGTGCCATCAGTGAGTCAGGGGGCACTGAAGCTTTCTTT. Translated, it gives CAISESGGTEAFF. The chain recombines TRBV10-3 with TRBJ1-1; maybe TRBD1 (6 bases). Germline assignment: CDR1 ENHRY and CDR2 SYGVKD. Trimming pared 0 bases from V and 4 bases from J, leaving 6 bases between. The CDR3 extends over 13 amino acids.

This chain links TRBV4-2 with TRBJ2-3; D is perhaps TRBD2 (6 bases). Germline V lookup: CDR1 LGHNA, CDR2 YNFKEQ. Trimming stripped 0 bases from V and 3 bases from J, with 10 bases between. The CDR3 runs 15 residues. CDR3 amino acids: CASSQDTGGTDTQYF. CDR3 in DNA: TGTGCCAGCAGCCAAGATACCGGGGGAACAGATACGCAGTATTTT.

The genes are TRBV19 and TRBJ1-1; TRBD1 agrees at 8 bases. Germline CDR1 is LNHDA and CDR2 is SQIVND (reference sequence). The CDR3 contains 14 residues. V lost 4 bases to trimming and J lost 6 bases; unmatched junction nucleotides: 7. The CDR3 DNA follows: TGTGCCAGTAGTACAACCCGACAGGGGTCTGAAGCTTTCTTT. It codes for CASSTTRQGSEAFF.

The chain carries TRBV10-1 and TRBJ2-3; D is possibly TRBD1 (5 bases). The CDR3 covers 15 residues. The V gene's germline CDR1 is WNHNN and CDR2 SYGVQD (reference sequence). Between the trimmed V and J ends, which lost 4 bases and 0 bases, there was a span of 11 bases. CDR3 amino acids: CASSGGLGSTDTQYF. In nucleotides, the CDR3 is TGCGCCAGCAGTGGGGGCTTGGGGAGCACAGATACGCAGTATTTT.

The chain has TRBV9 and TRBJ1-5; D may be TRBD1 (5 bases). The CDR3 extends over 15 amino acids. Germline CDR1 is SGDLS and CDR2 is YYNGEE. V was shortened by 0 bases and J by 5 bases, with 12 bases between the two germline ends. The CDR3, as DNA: TGTGCCAGCAGCGTAGCGCCGCAGGGTGATCAGCCCCAGCATTTT. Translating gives CASSVAPQGDQPQHF. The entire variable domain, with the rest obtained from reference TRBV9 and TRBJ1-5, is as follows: DSGVTQTPKHLITATGQRVTLRCSPRSGDLSVYWYQQSLDQGLQFLIQYYNGEERAKGNILERFSAQQFPDLHSELNLSSLELGDSALYFCASSVAPQGDQPQHFGDGTRLSIL.

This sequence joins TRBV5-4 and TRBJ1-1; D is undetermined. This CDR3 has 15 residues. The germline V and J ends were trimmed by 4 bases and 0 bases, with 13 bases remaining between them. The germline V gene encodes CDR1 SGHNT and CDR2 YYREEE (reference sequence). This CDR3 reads CASSAAPGMNTEAFF. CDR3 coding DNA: TGTGCCAGCAGCGCCGCGCCGGGAATGAACACTGAAGCTTTCTTT.

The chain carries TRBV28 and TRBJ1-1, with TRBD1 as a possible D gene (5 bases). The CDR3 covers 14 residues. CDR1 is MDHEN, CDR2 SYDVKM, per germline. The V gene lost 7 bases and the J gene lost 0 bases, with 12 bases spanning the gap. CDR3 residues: CASTWGLLNTEAFF. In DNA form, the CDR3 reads TGTGCCAGCACCTGGGGACTCTTGAACACTGAAGCTTTCTTT.

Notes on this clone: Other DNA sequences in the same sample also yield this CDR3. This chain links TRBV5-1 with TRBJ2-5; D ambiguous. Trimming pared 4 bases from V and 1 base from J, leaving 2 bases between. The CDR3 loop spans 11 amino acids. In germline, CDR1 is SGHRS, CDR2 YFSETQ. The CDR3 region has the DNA TGCGCCAGCAGCCTCCAAGAGACCCAGTACTTC. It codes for CASSLQETQYF. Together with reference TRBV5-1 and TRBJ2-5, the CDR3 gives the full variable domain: KAGVTQTPRYLIKTRGQQVTLSCSPISGHRSVSWYQQTPGQGLQFLFEYFSETQRNKGNFPGRFSGRQFSNSRSEMNVSTLELGDSALYLCASSLQETQYFGPGTRLLVL.

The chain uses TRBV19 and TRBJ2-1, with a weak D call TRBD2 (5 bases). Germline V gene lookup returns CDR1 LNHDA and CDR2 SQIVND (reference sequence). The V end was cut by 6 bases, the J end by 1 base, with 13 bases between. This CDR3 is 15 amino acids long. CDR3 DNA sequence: TGTGCCAGTAGCCCCAGCGGTCTATCCTACAATGAGCAGTTCTTC. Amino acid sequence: CASSPSGLSYNEQFF. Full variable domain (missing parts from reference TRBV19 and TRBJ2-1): DGGITQSPKYLFRKEGQNVTLSCEQNLNHDAMYWYRQDPGQGLRLIYYSQIVNDFQKGDIAEGYSVSREKKESFPLTVTSAQKNPTAFYLCASSPSGLSYNEQFFGPGTRLTVL.